This T cell receptor beta chain was identified in a study of vaccination effects on CD4 cells after COVID-19. Method: immunoSEQ multiplex PCR; TCRdb's copy keeps in-frame clones and lacks some. The repertoire holds 35,000 to 40,000 clones, roughly 62% seen once, with about 15% in the top ten. Notes on the study in general: Convalescent patients were scarce, and early post-infection timepoints were absent. By a late point after vaccination, infection- and vaccine-induced clones had shrunk markedly through clonal contraction.

Points on this clone: Its antigen is not identified.

The V end was cut by 4 bases, the J end by 4 bases, with 10 bases between. Per the germline V gene, CDR1 is SGHAT and CDR2 is FQNNGV. The CDR3 has 13 residues. Sequencing was preceded by expansion of antigen-specific CD4+ T cells with viral peptide pools in the ViraFEST assay. Following an approximately ten-day culture, CD4+ T cells were purified. Having tested negative for nucleocapsid antibodies, the vaccine recipients showed no prior SARS-CoV-2 infection. On day 3 and again on day 7, half the medium was replaced with IL-2 medium. The sequenced sample was CD4+ T cells from PBMCs cultured with HCoV-OC43 spike peptides, obtained before COVID-19 vaccination. Subset: HCoV-OC43 spike overlapping peptide pool stimulation. The clonotype originates from a human donor who received a COVID-19 vaccine. The chain is built from TRBV11-2 and TRBJ1-2; no reliable D call. CDR3 residues: CASSSRPGYGYTF. CDR3 nucleotide sequence: TGTGCCAGCAGCTCCCGACCAGGCTATGGCTACACCTTC.